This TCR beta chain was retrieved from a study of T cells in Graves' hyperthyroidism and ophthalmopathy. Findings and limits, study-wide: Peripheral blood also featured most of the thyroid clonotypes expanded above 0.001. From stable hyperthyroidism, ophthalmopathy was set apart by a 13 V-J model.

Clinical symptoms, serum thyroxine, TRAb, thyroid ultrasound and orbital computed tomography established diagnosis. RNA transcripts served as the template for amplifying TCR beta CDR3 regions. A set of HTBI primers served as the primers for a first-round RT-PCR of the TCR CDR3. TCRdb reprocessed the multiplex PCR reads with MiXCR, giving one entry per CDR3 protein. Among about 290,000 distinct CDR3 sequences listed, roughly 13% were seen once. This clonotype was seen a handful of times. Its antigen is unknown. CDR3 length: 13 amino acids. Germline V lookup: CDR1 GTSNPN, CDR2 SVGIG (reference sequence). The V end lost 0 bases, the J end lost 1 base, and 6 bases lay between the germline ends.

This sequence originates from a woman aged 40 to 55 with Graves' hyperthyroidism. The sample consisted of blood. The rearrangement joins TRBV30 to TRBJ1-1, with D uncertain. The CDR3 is CAWSVSQNTEAFF. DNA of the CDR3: TGTGCCTGGAGTGTTAGTCAGAACACTGAAGCTTTCTTT.